This T cell receptor (beta chain) was identified in a study of shared clonotypes between healthy human individuals. Study-wide results and limits: Sampling covered blood only; tissue repertoires likely differ. For naive CD4 cells, 4% to 5% of clonotypes were shared across a handful of donors.

Regarding this clone: Its antigen is still unknown. The same CDR3 arises from other DNA sequences in this sample as well.

Researchers partitioned CD4+ cells into CD45RA+ naive and CD45RA-negative memory subsets. The CDR3 runs to 14 residues. The V segment lost 3 bases and the J segment 2 bases; nucleotides outside the gene matches: 2. CDR1 LNHNV and CDR2 YYDKDF come from the germline V gene (reference sequence). At the deep level, the assay was run. Sequencing used immunoSEQ multiplex PCR; TCRdb keeps in-frame clones, though not all of them. The table includes over a million clones, approximately 96% detected once. The sequenced sample was naive CD4+ T cells sorted from blood. Subset meaning: CD45RA+ positively selected. This chain joins TRBV15 and TRBJ2-5, with TRBD2 matching 8 bases. This TCR derives from a man younger than 45 in good health. The CDR3 spells CATSRGLEQETQYF. The CDR3 DNA reads TGTGCCACCAGCAGGGGACTAGAACAAGAGACCCAGTACTTC.